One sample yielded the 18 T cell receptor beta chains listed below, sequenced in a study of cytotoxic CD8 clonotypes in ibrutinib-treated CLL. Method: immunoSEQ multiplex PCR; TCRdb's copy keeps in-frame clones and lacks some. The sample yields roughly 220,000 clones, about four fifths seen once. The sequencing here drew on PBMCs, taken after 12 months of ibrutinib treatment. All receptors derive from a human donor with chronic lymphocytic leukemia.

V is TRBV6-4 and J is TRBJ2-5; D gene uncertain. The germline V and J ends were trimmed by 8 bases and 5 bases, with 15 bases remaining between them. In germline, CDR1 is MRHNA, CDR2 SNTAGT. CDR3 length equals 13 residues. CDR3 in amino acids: CASGNRTAETQYF. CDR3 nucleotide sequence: TGTGCCAGCGGCAATCGAACAGCGGAGACCCAGTACTTC.

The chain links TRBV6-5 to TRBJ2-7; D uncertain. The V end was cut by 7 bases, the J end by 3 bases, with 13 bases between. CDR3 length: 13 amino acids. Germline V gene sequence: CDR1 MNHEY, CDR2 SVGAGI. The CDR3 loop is CASTPPGGYEQYF. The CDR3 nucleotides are TGTGCCAGCACCCCCCCGGGCGGCTACGAGCAGTACTTC.

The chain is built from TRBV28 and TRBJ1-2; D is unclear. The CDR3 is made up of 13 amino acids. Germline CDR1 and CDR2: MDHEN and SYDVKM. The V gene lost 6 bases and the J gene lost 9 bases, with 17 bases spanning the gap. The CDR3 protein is CASSLYPNPSYTF. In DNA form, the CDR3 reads TGTGCCAGCAGCCTCTACCCCAACCCGAGCTACACCTTC.

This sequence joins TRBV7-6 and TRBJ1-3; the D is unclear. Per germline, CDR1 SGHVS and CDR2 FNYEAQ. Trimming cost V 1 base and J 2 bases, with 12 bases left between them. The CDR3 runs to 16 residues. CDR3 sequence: CASSLGTTSPGNTIYF. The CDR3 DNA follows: TGTGCCAGCAGCTTAGGCACAACGAGCCCTGGAAACACCATATATTTT.

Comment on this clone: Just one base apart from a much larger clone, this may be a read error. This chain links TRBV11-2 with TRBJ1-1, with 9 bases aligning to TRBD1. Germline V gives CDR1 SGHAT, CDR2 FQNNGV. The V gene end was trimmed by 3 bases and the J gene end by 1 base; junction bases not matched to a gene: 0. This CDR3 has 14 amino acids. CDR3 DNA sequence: TGTGCCAGCAGCTTGGGACAGGGGAACACTGAAGCTTTCTTT. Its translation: CASSLGQGNTEAFF.

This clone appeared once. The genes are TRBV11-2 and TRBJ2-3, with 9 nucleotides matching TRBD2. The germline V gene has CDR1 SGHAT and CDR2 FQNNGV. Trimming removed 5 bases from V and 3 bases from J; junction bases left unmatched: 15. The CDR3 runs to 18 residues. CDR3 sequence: CASSRQGGGAGSTDTQYF. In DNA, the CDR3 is TGTGCCAGCAGCCGCCAGGGCGGGGGGGCCGGTTCAACAGATACGCAGTATTTT.

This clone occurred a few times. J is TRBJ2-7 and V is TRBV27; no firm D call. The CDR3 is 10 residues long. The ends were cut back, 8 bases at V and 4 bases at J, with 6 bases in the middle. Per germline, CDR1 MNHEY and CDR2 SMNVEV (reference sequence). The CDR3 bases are TGTGCCAGCGGATTATACGAGCAGTACTTC. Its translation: CASGLYEQYF.

This CDR3 is CASSYTGGVRNYGYTF. The CDR3 DNA reads TGTGCCAGCAGTTATACAGGGGGCGTACGTAACTATGGCTACACCTTC. This sequence joins TRBV13 and TRBJ1-2; 9 positions agree with TRBD1. This CDR3 spans 16 amino acids. Germline V CDR1 and CDR2: PRHDT, FYEKMQ (reference sequence). The V and J ends lost 6 bases and 1 base, in that order; junction bases with no gene match: 9.

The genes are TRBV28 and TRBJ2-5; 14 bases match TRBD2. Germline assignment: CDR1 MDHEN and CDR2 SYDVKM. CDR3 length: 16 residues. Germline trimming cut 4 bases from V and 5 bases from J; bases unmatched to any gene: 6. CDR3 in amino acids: CASSSLTSGRVETQYF. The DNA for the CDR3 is TGTGCCAGCAGTTCCTTGACTAGCGGGAGGGTGGAGACCCAGTACTTC. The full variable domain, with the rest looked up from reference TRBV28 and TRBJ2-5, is DVKVTQSSRYLVKRTGEKVFLECVQDMDHENMFWYRQDPGLGLRLIYFSYDVKMKEKGDIPEGYSVSREKKERFSLILESASTNQTSMYLCASSSLTSGRVETQYFGPGTRLLVL.

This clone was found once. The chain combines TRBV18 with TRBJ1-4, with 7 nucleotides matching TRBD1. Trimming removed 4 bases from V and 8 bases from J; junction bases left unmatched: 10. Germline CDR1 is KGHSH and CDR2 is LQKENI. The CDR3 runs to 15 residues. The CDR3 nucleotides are TGTGCCAGCTCACTCGTCAGGGGGAAGGGCGAAAAACTGTTTTTT. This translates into CASSLVRGKGEKLFF. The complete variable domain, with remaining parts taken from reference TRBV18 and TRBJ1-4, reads NAGVMQNPRHLVRRRGQEARLRCSPMKGHSHVYWYRQLPEEGLKFMVYLQKENIIDESGMPKERFSAEFPKEGPSILRIQQVVRGDSAAYFCASSLVRGKGEKLFFGSGTQLSVL.

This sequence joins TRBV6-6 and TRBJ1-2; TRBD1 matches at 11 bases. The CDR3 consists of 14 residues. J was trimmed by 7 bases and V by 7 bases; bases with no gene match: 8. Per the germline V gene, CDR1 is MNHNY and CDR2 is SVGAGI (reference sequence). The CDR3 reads CASNIPGQGVGYTF. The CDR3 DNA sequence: TGTGCCAGCAACATACCGGGACAGGGGGTTGGCTACACCTTC.

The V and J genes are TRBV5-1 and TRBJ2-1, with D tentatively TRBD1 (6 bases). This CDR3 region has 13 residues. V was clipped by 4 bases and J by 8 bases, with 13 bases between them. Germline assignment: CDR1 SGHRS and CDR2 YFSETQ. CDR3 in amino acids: CASSPGVRDEQFF. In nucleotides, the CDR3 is TGCGCCAGCAGCCCAGGGGTTAGGGATGAGCAGTTCTTC.

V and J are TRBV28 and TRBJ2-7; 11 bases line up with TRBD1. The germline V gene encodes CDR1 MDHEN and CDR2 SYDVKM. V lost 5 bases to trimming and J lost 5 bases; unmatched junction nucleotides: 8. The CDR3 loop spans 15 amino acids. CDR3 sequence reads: CASSRRPGQGDEQYF. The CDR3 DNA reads TGTGCCAGCAGTCGAAGACCGGGACAGGGGGACGAGCAGTACTTC.

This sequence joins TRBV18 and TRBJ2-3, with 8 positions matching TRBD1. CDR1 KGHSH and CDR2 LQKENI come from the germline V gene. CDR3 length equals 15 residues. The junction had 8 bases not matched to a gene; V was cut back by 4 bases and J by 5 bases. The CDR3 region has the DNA TGTGCCAGCTCACTCCGGGACAGGTATCTAGATACGCAGTATTTT. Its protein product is CASSLRDRYLDTQYF.

This chain's CDR3 is CASTQTGGKTGELFF. CDR3 DNA sequence: TGCGCCAGCACCCAGACAGGGGGAAAAACCGGGGAGCTGTTTTTT. This chain uses TRBV5-1 with TRBJ2-2; 9 bases map to TRBD1. Germline V lookup: CDR1 SGHRS, CDR2 YFSETQ. The CDR3 is made up of 15 amino acids. V lost 6 bases to trimming and J lost 5 bases; unmatched junction nucleotides: 8.

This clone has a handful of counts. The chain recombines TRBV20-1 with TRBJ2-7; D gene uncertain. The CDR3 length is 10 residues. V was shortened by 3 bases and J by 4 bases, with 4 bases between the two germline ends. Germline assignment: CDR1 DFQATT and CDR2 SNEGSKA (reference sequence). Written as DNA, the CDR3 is TGCAGTGCTAGTTTATACGAGCAGTACTTC. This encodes CSASLYEQYF.

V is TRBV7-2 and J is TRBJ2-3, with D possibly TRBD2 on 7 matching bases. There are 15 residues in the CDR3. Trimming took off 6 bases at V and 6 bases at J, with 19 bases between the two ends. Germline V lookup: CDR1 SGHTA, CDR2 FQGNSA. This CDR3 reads CASSQNSGGGDTQYF. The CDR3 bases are TGTGCCAGCAGTCAAAATTCGGGGGGCGGCGATACGCAGTATTTT.

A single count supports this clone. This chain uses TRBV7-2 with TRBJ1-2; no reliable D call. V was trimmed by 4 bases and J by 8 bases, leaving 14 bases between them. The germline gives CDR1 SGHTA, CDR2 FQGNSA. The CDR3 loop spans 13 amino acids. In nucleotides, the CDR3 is TGTGCCAGCAGCTGGAAATTGGGGTCGGGCTACACCTTC. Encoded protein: CASSWKLGSGYTF.